This T cell receptor (beta chain) was sequenced during a study of regulatory T cells in long-lasting Graves disease (dated by TCRdb to the early 2020s). Regarding the study in general: Patients with newly diagnosed Graves' disease had been on antithyroid drugs for under 3 months. A total of around 35 samples were covered by TCR sequencing, comprising roughly 13 persistent and some 20 newly diagnosed Graves' disease patients. The study took place in China and was registered as a clinical trial. Persistent Graves' disease patients were compared with newly diagnosed Graves' disease patients by peripheral blood TCR sequencing and RNA sequencing.

Libraries came from multiplex PCR. The listed sequencing device is Illumina HiSeq 4000. To build TCR beta libraries, CDR3 regions were amplified by Arm-PCR using iRepertoire HTBI primers. Before sequencing, the PCR products underwent gel purification. Turning to the authors' computational methods: Across samples, fewer than 70 TRBV and 12 to 15 TRBJ segments were identified and used for gene usage analysis of CDR3 amino acid clonotypes. COPE and FqMerger were used to merge filtered high-quality paired reads into contigs. BLAST was used to align contigs to IMGT TRBV, TRBD and TRBJ reference genes, and CDR3 was defined according to IMGT. Highly expanded clones were defined as clonotypes with a frequency above 0.1%. Repertoire diversity was measured by Shannon entropy, and V-J evenness by the Gini coefficient. Clonotypes shared by more than one individual were considered public. Using fastp at Q25 and MiXCR, TCRdb reprocessed the public reads and kept productive beta chains. Under each unique CDR3 protein, matching rows form one entry showing the most common genes and DNA. These V and J calls derive from TCRdb rather than the authors' analysis. The sample yields roughly 520,000 distinct CDR3 sequences; more than 10% were counted once. The ten largest clones represent roughly 8.9% of the sample.

The intended sense of this specimen's time point label: newly diagnosed GD, antithyroid drugs for less than 3 months. RNA was extracted from PBMCs in TRIzol for both TCR sequencing and RNA sequencing. The diagnosis of Graves' disease followed American Thyroid Association guidelines. Patients were recruited from an endocrinology department in Xi'an, China. From each patient, 8 to 10 milliliters of peripheral blood was collected into an EDTA anticoagulant tube. Ficoll Paque Plus density gradient separation was used to isolate PBMCs, and no further T cell sorting was performed. An Agilent 2100 Bioanalyzer and agarose gel were used to check RNA quality, and a NanoDrop 2000 was used to measure RNA concentration. This clonotype was detected many times. Its antigen is unknown. No much larger clone exists at a distance of one base, and base qualities are not known. From the cysteine through the phenylalanine, the CDR3 covers 21 amino acids. Solely the CDR3 DNA is kept, with 63 bases framed from the first base. As encoded in the germline V gene, CDR1 is SGHRS while CDR2 is YFSETQ. V is clipped by 1 base and J by 3 bases, and the sequence between their germline boundaries is 28 bases long.

Broader findings and caveats from the paper: Because the primary lesion, thyroid tissue, could not be accessed, the study looked at peripheral blood alone. Compared with newly diagnosed patients, persistent Graves' disease patients had lower TCR Shannon entropy and fewer highly expanded clones, which suggests clonal expansion. Persistent patients shared more public clonotypes among themselves (around 3,000) than newly diagnosed patients did (roughly 920). The authors noted that the small sample size was a limitation that may lower accuracy. Preferential use of TRBV28, TRBJ1-2 and TRBJ2-5 was observed in persistent disease, whereas TRBV20-1 and TRBJ2-1 were favored in newly diagnosed disease. Sequencing and analysis were restricted to the TCR beta chain.

The same sample was also used in a study of T cells in Graves' hyperthyroidism and ophthalmopathy. The second study's authors report: A patient counted as having stable Graves' hyperthyroidism if no progression to ophthalmopathy occurred over 18 months of follow-up. The hyperthyroidism patients were between 18 and 65 years old and newly diagnosed, with a disease duration of less than 2 months. Exclusion was applied to patients with uncontrolled infections, other autoimmune diseases, pregnancy or lactation. Diagnoses were based on clinical symptoms, serum thyroxine and TRAb, thyroid ultrasound and orbital computed tomography. The first round of RT-PCR for the TCR CDR3 was performed with the HTBI primer set and the Qiagen OneStep RT-PCR kit. Most expanded thyroid clonotypes (frequency above 0.001) were also detected in blood, suggesting blood repertoires may reflect thyroid immune responses. A model built on a 13 V-J signature distinguished ophthalmopathy from stable hyperthyroidism, reaching 85% to 90% sensitivity and 81% to 83% specificity in cross-validation and 80%/75% in testing. In validation, progression to ophthalmopathy was predicted by the model with around 70% sensitivity and about 72% specificity, a median of approximately 6.5 months before onset. To identify distinguishing TCR V-J signatures, a discovery cohort of about 100 patients was used, comprising some 45 with Graves' ophthalmopathy and approximately 58 with stable Graves' hyperthyroidism. Whether ophthalmopathy could be predicted prospectively was tested in an independent validation cohort made up of approximately 19 hyperthyroidism patients plus 17 patients who later progressed to ophthalmopathy. For training and testing, the 100 or so patients in the discovery cohort were randomly divided in a 7:3 ratio. In addition, the study compared T-cell repertoires in thyroid tissue and in blood from six Graves' hyperthyroidism patients. After sampling, hyperthyroidism patients received methimazole starting at 30 mg daily, and ophthalmopathy patients received high-dose intravenous methylprednisolone. A second multiplex PCR round built the libraries, followed by size selection and purification. The libraries were sequenced on an Illumina HiSeq2000 using paired-end 100 bp reads. SOAPnuke was used to process the raw data, with reads discarded if the reads contained adapters or uncalled bases, had a mean Phred below 15, or lacked an exact constant-primer or identifier match. High-quality paired reads were merged with COPE v1.2.5, and unique nucleotide sequences were defined as clonotypes. MiTCR v1.1 was used to align clonotypes to the IMGT TRBV, TRBD and TRBJ reference segments. The analysis was restricted to V-J combinations with a frequency above 0.0001, which together covered about 99% of the repertoires. A TCS score was defined as the ratio between F50 (clonal expansion) and ExV (chaos), using BLOSUM62-based TCRdist between CDR3 peptides within each V-J. Welch's t-statistics and random forest reduced roughly 540 V-J features to 10 to 15, which were used in a naive Bayes classifier (R e1071). Sample size was not statistically predetermined, and investigators were not blinded to group allocation. The paper describes TCR Vbeta CDR3 sequencing of some 130 peripheral blood samples, made up of around 41 ophthalmopathy patients, around 73 hyperthyroidism patients and 17 progressor patients.

The specimen was peripheral blood mononuclear cells (PBMCs), collected at new diagnosis, from a patient treated with antithyroid drugs. This sequence uses TRBV5-1 and TRBJ2-2; the D gene is perhaps TRBD1, from 6 matching bases. This TCR derives from a woman between 25 and 40 years old with Graves disease. Donor details come from another sample of the same person, matched by shared clones. CDR3 loop: CASSLRIAGQYLAGDTGELFF. The bases are TGCGCCAGCAGCTTGCGAATTGCTGGACAGTACCTCGCCGGGGACACCGGGGAGCTGTTTTTT.